This T cell receptor beta chain comes out of a study of T cell changes during pregnancy in multiple sclerosis. Generated by immunoSEQ multiplex PCR, the TCRdb table keeps only in-frame clones and is missing some. The sample consists of tens of thousands of clones, 94% of them appearing once. Trimming removed 4 bases from V and 4 bases from J, with 11 bases in between. The CDR3 is made up of 13 amino acids. The germline V gene encodes CDR1 SGHKS and CDR2 YYEKEE (reference sequence). This sequence originates from a female donor with multiple sclerosis, enrolled in a pregnancy study. Sequences were derived from CD8+ T cells from peripheral blood mononuclear cells, sampled after pregnancy. This sequence joins TRBV5-5 and TRBJ2-5; D might be TRBD1 (5 bases). This CDR3 is CASSQTVGETQYF. The CDR3 DNA follows: TGTGCCAGCAGCCAGACAGTAGGAGAGACCCAGTACTTC.